This TCR beta chain was captured by sequencing in a study of shared clonotypes between healthy human individuals. Germline V gene lookup returns CDR1 SGHKS and CDR2 YYEKEE (reference sequence). Between the trimmed V and J ends, which lost 1 base and 3 bases, there was a span of 11 bases. The CDR3 contains 15 residues. Sequencing was performed with immunoSEQ multiplex PCR; in TCRdb, only in-frame clones are kept and a portion is missing. The table includes 1,500,000 or so clones, approximately 98.5% detected once. Sequenced input: naive CD4+ T cells sorted from blood. The sample's subset: CD45RA+ positively selected. This TCR was recovered from a young man in good health. This chain connects TRBV5-5 to TRBJ1-5; weak D call: TRBD1 (5 bases). The CDR3 spells CASSLRGANNQPQHF. The CDR3 nucleotides are TGTGCCAGCAGCTTGAGAGGGGCGAACAATCAGCCCCAGCATTTT.